These 17 T cell receptor beta chains originate from one sample sequenced in a study of OX40 agonist ivuxolimab in advanced cancers. Profiling relied on immunoSEQ multiplex PCR, and the TCRdb table lists in-frame clones only, not all of them. In the table there are tens of thousands of clones, 80% to 85% of which are singletons. The source material was CD4+ or CD8+ T cells sorted from blood, sampled in a trial of the OX40 agonist ivuxolimab. The receptors were gathered from an adult with an advanced solid tumor such as melanoma, head and neck, liver or kidney cancer.

The CDR3 sequence is CASSPSLDYGYTF. The DNA of the CDR3 is TGTGCCAGCAGCCCCTCCCTTGACTATGGCTACACCTTC. The chain employs TRBV7-9 and TRBJ1-2; D not resolved. The germline V gene has CDR1 SEHNR and CDR2 FQNEAQ (reference sequence). Trimming removed 5 bases at V and 3 bases at J, with 10 bases between. This CDR3 is built from 13 residues.

This clone has only one observation. The chain combines TRBV19 with TRBJ2-3; D is perhaps TRBD1 (6 bases). Trimming removed 2 bases at V and 10 bases at J, with 13 bases between. The germline CDR1 and CDR2 sequences are LNHDA and SQIVND (reference sequence). This CDR3 is built from 13 residues. The CDR3 is CASSISPGDPQYF. Here the CDR3 DNA reads TGTGCCAGTAGTATAAGTCCAGGGGATCCGCAGTATTTT.

Only one count was recorded for this clone. J is TRBJ2-7 and V is TRBV28; tentatively, D is TRBD1 (5 bases). Trimming shortened V by 5 bases and J by 3 bases, and 5 bases separated the two germline ends. CDR1 MDHEN and CDR2 SYDVKM come from the germline V gene. This CDR3 contains 11 residues. This chain's CDR3 is CASSRGYEQYF. Written as DNA, the CDR3 is TGTGCCAGCAGTAGGGGCTACGAGCAGTACTTC.

This sequence joins TRBV5-1 and TRBJ1-1, with D unresolved. The germline CDR1 and CDR2 sequences are SGHRS and YFSETQ. CDR3 size: 14 residues. V was cut by 0 bases and J by 2 bases, with 8 bases left in between. The CDR3 region has the DNA TGCGCCAGCAGCTTGGGTCCGGCTAACACTGAAGCTTTCTTT. Protein: CASSLGPANTEAFF.

The table lists this clone with a few counts. V and J are TRBV7-2 and TRBJ1-2; unclear D gene. The germline gives CDR1 SGHTA, CDR2 FQGNSA. The CDR3 extends over 14 amino acids. V lost 5 bases to trimming and J lost 4 bases, with 14 bases between them. The CDR3 DNA follows: TGTGCCAGCAGCCCCCCGGTGGTCCTCTATGGCTACACCTTC. Its protein is CASSPPVVLYGYTF.

The rearrangement joins TRBV7-8 to TRBJ2-7, with TRBD2 matching 13 bases. CDR3 length: 15 amino acids. Germline loops: CDR1 SGHVS, CDR2 FQNEAQ. V was pared by 4 bases and J by 3 bases, with 3 bases of the junction left unmatched. The CDR3, as DNA: TGTGCCAGCAGCTGGGGACTAGCGGGGCTCTACGAGCAGTACTTC. Protein: CASSWGLAGLYEQYF.

J is TRBJ1-4 and V is TRBV19, with 9 bases fitting TRBD1. Trimming at V came to 4 bases and at J to 4 bases, leaving 4 bases not matched to a gene. Germline-derived CDR1 and CDR2 are LNHDA and SQIVND (reference sequence). The CDR3 runs to 15 residues. CDR3: CASSTTGGINEKLFF. DNA of the CDR3: TGTGCCAGTAGTACCACAGGGGGCATTAATGAAAAACTGTTTTTT.

The V call is TRBV6-4, the J call TRBJ2-3; D is perhaps TRBD1 or TRBD2 (6 bases each). The CDR3 extends over 14 amino acids. The germline CDR1 and CDR2 sequences are MRHNA and SNTAGT. V was shortened by 3 bases and J by 5 bases, with 12 bases between the two germline ends. CDR3 residues: CASSESGGRDTQYF. Written as DNA, the CDR3 is TGTGCCAGCAGTGAGTCCGGGGGCAGAGATACGCAGTATTTT.

The rearrangement links TRBV19 to TRBJ1-3, with unresolved D. CDR3 length equals 19 residues. V dropped 9 bases and J dropped 6 bases, with 33 bases sitting between them. Germline CDR1 is LNHDA and CDR2 is SQIVND (reference sequence). The CDR3 here is CASKKQPRPGSGNTNTIYF. CDR3 in DNA: TGTGCCAGCAAAAAACAGCCTCGGCCAGGTTCTGGAAACACAAACACCATATATTTT.

DNA of the CDR3: TGTGCCAGCTCACCCGCCGGACAGGGGGCGGATGGCTACACCTTC. It translates to CASSPAGQGADGYTF. This chain links TRBV18 with TRBJ1-2, with 11 bases matching TRBD1. The CDR3 has 15 amino acids. V dropped 3 bases and J dropped 6; count of bases not matched to a gene: 6. The germline CDR1 and CDR2 sequences are KGHSH and LQKENI. Looking up the rest from reference TRBV18 and TRBJ1-2 gives the full variable domain: NAGVMQNPRHLVRRRGQEARLRCSPMKGHSHVYWYRQLPEEGLKFMVYLQKENIIDESGMPKERFSAEFPKEGPSILRIQQVVRGDSAAYFCASSPAGQGADGYTFGSGTRLTVV.

The chain joins TRBV7-8 to TRBJ1-6; unclear D gene. Germline loops: CDR1 SGHVS, CDR2 FQNEAQ. The CDR3 runs to 14 residues. V was cut by 2 bases and J by 8 bases, with 10 bases left in between. The CDR3 sequence is CASSLLVGDSPLHF. DNA of the CDR3: TGTGCCAGCAGCTTATTAGTAGGTGATTCACCCCTCCACTTT. Full variable domain (outside the CDR3, taken from reference TRBV7-8 and TRBJ1-6): GAGVSQSPRYKVAKRGQDVALRCDPISGHVSLFWYQQALGQGPEFLTYFQNEAQLDKSGLPSDRFFAERPEGSVSTLKIQRTQQEDSAVYLCASSLLVGDSPLHFGNGTRLTVT.

This chain links TRBV28 with TRBJ2-1; D might be TRBD1 or TRBD2, each matching 5 bases. Germline CDR1 MDHEN, CDR2 SYDVKM. V was pared by 6 bases and J by 0 bases, with 15 bases between. CDR3 length: 16 residues. CDR3 nucleotide sequence: TGTGCCAGCAGACCCGCCGGGGCGGGCTCCTACAATGAGCAGTTCTTC. Protein product: CASRPAGAGSYNEQFF.

This sequence joins TRBV15 and TRBJ2-3; no clear D. The V gene lost 5 bases and the J gene lost 2 bases, with 8 bases spanning the gap. The CDR3 loop spans 13 amino acids. From germline, CDR1 is LNHNV and CDR2 YYDKDF (reference sequence). CDR3 coding DNA: TGTGCCACCAGCCTGGATTTCACAGATACGCAGTATTTT. Protein sequence: CATSLDFTDTQYF.

The chain links TRBV2 to TRBJ2-2; 7 nucleotides agree with TRBD2. The CDR3 totals 15 residues. Germline loops: CDR1 SNHLY, CDR2 FYNNEI. V gave up 2 bases and J gave up 4 bases; unmatched junction bases: 4. The CDR3 region is CASSETRGSTGELFF. CDR3 in DNA: TGTGCCAGCAGTGAAACGCGGGGGTCCACCGGGGAGCTGTTTTTT.

The chain employs TRBV5-6 and TRBJ2-4; D is uncertain. Deletions cut 1 base from V and 0 bases from J, with 5 bases between. This CDR3 has 14 residues. Germline lookup yields CDR1 SGHDT and CDR2 YYEEEE. The CDR3 DNA sequence: TGTGCCAGCAGCTTGAGAGTAGCCAAAAACATTCAGTACTTC. This translates into CASSLRVAKNIQYF.

The chain links TRBV19 to TRBJ2-3, with TRBD2 identical over 10 bases. Looked up from germline, CDR1 is LNHDA and CDR2 is SQIVND (reference sequence). V lost 8 bases to trimming and J lost 7 bases; unmatched junction nucleotides: 9. The CDR3 length is 14 residues. The CDR3 is CASHQRGGSYTQYF. CDR3 bases: TGTGCCAGTCACCAGCGGGGGGGATCGTATACGCAGTATTTT.

The V and J genes are TRBV5-6 and TRBJ1-1, with 9 bases identical to TRBD1. The CDR3 extends over 16 amino acids. The germline V gene encodes CDR1 SGHDT and CDR2 YYEEEE. V trimming: 0 bases; J trimming: 4 bases; junction bases outside the gene matches: 7. CDR3 sequence (DNA): TGTGCCAGCAGCTTGGGGAGGGACAGGGAGGCCACTGAAGCTTTCTTT. Residues: CASSLGRDREATEAFF.